Following are 10 T cell receptor beta chains from one sample sequenced in a study of cytomegalovirus exposure and HLA in healthy donors. This PCR relied on a set of 60 Vbeta primers and 13 Jbeta primers. This table comes from immunoSEQ multiplex PCR, and its TCRdb copy is limited to in-frame clones, with some not included. The table shows approximately 170,000 clones, with around four fifths occurring only once. The specimen sequenced was PBMCs. These receptors all stem from a man aged 50 to 59 in good health and CMV-seropositive.

The rearrangement uses TRBV10-1 and TRBJ2-3; TRBD1 matches 8 bases. Germline CDR1 WNHNN, CDR2 SYGVQD (reference sequence). There are 13 residues in the CDR3. Losses at the gene ends were 6 bases for V and 8 bases for J; bases not matched to a gene: 7. CDR3 DNA: TGCGCCAGCAGCGAAGCACAGGGGGGTACGCAGTATTTT. It translates to CASSEAQGGTQYF.

The chain has TRBV7-9 and TRBJ2-7, with 8 bases that match TRBD1. Germline V gene lookup returns CDR1 SEHNR and CDR2 FQNEAQ (reference sequence). J gave up 4 bases and V 7 bases, and 12 bases lay outside the gene matches. The CDR3 length is 15 residues. The CDR3 DNA sequence: TGTGCCAGCATCGGTGGTGGGCAGGGGGCATACGAGCAGTACTTC. It codes for CASIGGGQGAYEQYF.

The rearrangement links TRBV6-5 to TRBJ1-3; D not resolved. CDR1 and CDR2 from the germline V gene are MNHEY and SVGAGI. V lost 8 bases and J lost 0, with 14 bases in between. The CDR3 has 15 amino acids. The CDR3 sequence: CASLRQASSGNTIYF. CDR3 bases: TGTGCCAGCCTTCGGCAGGCCAGCTCTGGAAACACCATATATTTT.

The chain combines TRBV5-6 with TRBJ2-2; D may be TRBD1 (6 bases). V was trimmed by 4 bases and J by 7 bases, leaving 11 bases between them. This CDR3 is built from 13 residues. The germline CDR1 and CDR2 sequences are SGHDT and YYEEEE. CDR3 bases: TGTGCCAGCAGCGGCAGGGGTCACGGGGAGCTGTTTTTT. Its translation: CASSGRGHGELFF.

The rearrangement links TRBV27 to TRBJ2-7, with TRBD1 matching 8 bases. The CDR3 has 14 amino acids. The V gene end was trimmed by 8 bases and the J gene end by 4 bases; junction bases not matched to a gene: 10. CDR1 is MNHEY and CDR2 is SMNVEV in the germline V gene (reference sequence). CDR3 in amino acids: CASGPGQGLYEQYF. For the CDR3, the DNA is TGTGCCAGCGGCCCAGGACAGGGTCTGTACGAGCAGTACTTC.

The CDR3 loop is CASSHKRGDEQFF. The CDR3 DNA sequence: TGTGCCAGCAGCCATAAGCGGGGGGATGAGCAGTTCTTC. V and J are TRBV5-4 and TRBJ2-1; TRBD2 matches 9 bases. Germline V gives CDR1 SGHNT, CDR2 YYREEE (reference sequence). CDR3 length: 13 amino acids. V lost 4 bases to trimming and J lost 8 bases; unmatched junction nucleotides: 4.

The gene calls are TRBV4-1 and TRBJ2-3, with 10 bases lining up with TRBD2. This CDR3 comprises 16 residues. In germline, CDR1 is MGHRA, CDR2 YSYEKL. V shed 0 bases and J 6 bases; nucleotides not matched to a gene: 6. The CDR3 here is CASSQDRTSGDDTQYF. CDR3 nucleotide sequence: TGCGCCAGCAGCCAAGATCGAACTAGCGGGGACGATACGCAGTATTTT.

This chain uses TRBV7-6 with TRBJ1-5, with TRBD1 matching over 9 bases. From germline, CDR1 is SGHVS and CDR2 FNYEAQ. This CDR3 is built from 15 residues. The ends lost 5 bases at V and 2 bases at J; junction bases unmatched: 4. CDR3 amino acids: CASSPGDRGNQPQHF. CDR3 DNA: TGTGCCAGCAGCCCTGGGGACAGGGGCAATCAGCCCCAGCATTTT.

This clone was seen a few times. This chain links TRBV6-6 with TRBJ2-7; 7 bases map to TRBD2. V dropped 0 bases and J dropped 2; count of bases not matched to a gene: 4. The CDR3 totals 15 residues. From germline, CDR1 is MNHNY and CDR2 SVGAGI (reference sequence). CDR3 sequence: CASSYSGGLTYEQYF. In DNA, the CDR3 is TGTGCCAGCAGTTACTCCGGGGGGTTGACCTACGAGCAGTACTTC.

The J gene is TRBJ2-4, the V gene TRBV7-2; weak D call: TRBD1 (6 bases). Germline CDR1 reads SGHTA; CDR2 reads FQGNSA. With 5 bases removed from V and 9 bases from J, the gap between germline ends came to 23 bases. The CDR3 is 16 amino acids. In DNA form, the CDR3 reads TGTGCCAGCAGCATAAACCCCGGGACCGTAGGGGGCATTCAGTACTTC. It translates to CASSINPGTVGGIQYF. Drawing the rest from reference TRBV7-2 and TRBJ2-4, the complete variable domain is GAGVSQSPSNKVTEKGKDVELRCDPISGHTALYWYRQSLGQGLEFLIYFQGNSAPDKSGLPSDRFSAERTGGSVSTLTIQRTQQEDSAVYLCASSINPGTVGGIQYFGAGTRLSVL.